The rows below give T cell receptor beta chains drawn from one sample of a study of OX40 agonist ivuxolimab in advanced cancers. Profiling relied on immunoSEQ multiplex PCR, and the TCRdb table lists in-frame clones only, not all of them. The sample has 45,000 to 55,000 clones, roughly four fifths seen once. Sequenced here: CD4+ or CD8+ T cells sorted from blood, sampled in a trial of the OX40 agonist ivuxolimab. The receptors originated from an adult with an advanced solid tumor such as melanoma, head and neck, liver or kidney cancer. Both conserved end residues are trimmed from each CDR3.

TRBJ2-2 | TRBV19 | ASSPVGSAGELF
TRBJ2-4 | TRBV4-3 | ASSQEVGPGRIQY
TRBJ2-1 | TRBV21-1 | ASPKGASGSFYNEQF
TRBJ2-5 | TRBV7-6 | ASSPPGGRETQY
TRBJ2-1 | TRBV7-2 | ASSASGRAYNEQF
TRBJ1-1 | TRBV2 | ASSQDRTAEAF
TRBJ2-2 | TRBV29-1 | SVGGTENTGELF
TRBJ2-2 | TRBV7-7 | ASSPGLAGVTGELF
TRBJ2-2 | TRBV9 | ASSASVGTGELF
TRBJ2-5 | TRBV14 | ASSPPRGGRKETQY
TRBJ2-6 | TRBV5-5 | ASSPDISGANVLT
TRBJ2-7 | TRBV6-1 | ASSEAPGLGTYEQY